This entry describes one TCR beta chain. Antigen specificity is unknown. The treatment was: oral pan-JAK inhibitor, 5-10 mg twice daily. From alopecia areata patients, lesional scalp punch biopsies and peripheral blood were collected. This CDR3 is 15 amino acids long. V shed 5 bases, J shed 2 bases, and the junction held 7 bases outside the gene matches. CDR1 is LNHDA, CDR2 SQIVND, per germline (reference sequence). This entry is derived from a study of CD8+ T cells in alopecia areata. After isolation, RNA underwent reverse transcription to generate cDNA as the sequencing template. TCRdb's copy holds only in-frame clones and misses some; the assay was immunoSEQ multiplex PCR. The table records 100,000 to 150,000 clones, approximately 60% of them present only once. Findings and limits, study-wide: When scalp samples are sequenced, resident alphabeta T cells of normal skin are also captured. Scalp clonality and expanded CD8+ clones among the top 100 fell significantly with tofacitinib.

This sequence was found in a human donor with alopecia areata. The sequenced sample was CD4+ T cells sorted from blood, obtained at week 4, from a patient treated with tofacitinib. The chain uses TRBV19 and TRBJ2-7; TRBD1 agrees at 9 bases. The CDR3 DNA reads TGTGCCAGTAGTGCCTCGGGACAGGGCACCTACGAGCAGTACTTC. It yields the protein CASSASGQGTYEQYF.